The count of the clone carrying this T cell receptor beta chain is one. The antigen remains unidentified. The CDR3 has 14 amino acids. Germline loops: CDR1 ENHRY, CDR2 SYGVKD. V lost 7 bases and J lost 3; bases outside the gene matches: 5. This sample is part of a study of CD8 T cells in Susac syndrome. Study-wide context: When blood was collected, patients with Susac syndrome were therapy-naive, were taking corticosteroids, or were receiving intravenous immunoglobulin alone. Study-wide points: Detection of Susac-specific public clones gave 15 to 20 in total CD8+ repertoires and about 5 in CD8+ TEMRA repertoires.

The authors reverse transcribed roughly 0.5 to 1 ug RNA with random hexamers. It was immunoSEQ multiplex PCR that amplified TCR beta CDR3 across 54 Vbeta and 13 Jbeta. TCRdb fed the immunoSEQ multiplex PCR reads into MiXCR, producing one record per CDR3 protein. The sample lists roughly 150,000 distinct CDR3 sequences, roughly 94% occurring once. This TCR was sampled from a human donor with Susac syndrome. The sequenced sample consisted of CD8+ T cells from PBMCs. The V gene is TRBV10-3, the J gene TRBJ2-2; 7 bases match TRBD1. In DNA form, the CDR3 reads TGTGCCATCATAGGGACAGAAGACACCGGGGAGCTGTTTTTT. It translates to CAIIGTEDTGELFF.